Included here is one T cell receptor beta chain sequence, with context. The antigen is unknown. Clones were read by immunoSEQ multiplex PCR, and TCRdb kept only the in-frame ones, dropping some. This repertoire shows about 56,000 clones, 92% found once; its top ten account for 0.4%. Naive and memory CD4+ T cells came from enriched cryopreserved PBMCs. The data were taken from a study of CD4 T cells in relation to SARS-CoV-2 and coronaviruses. Study context: Convalescent donors were aged about 20 to 80, with median around 40 years.

General study results and limits: Compared with monoreactive clones, crossreactive clones showed significantly weaker SARS-CoV-2 expansion.

The sequence came from an adult with COVID-19. The sequencing sample was made of naive CD4+ T cells from PBMCs. Specified subset: naive CD4+ T cells isolated by negative enrichment.

The CDR3 loop is CAGGQTGTFF. In DNA form, the CDR3 reads TGTGCCGGGGGTCAAACAGGGACTTTCTTT. The chain combines TRBV30 with TRBJ1-1; weak D call: TRBD1 (6 bases). The CDR3 runs to 10 residues. Germline values: CDR1 GTSNPN, CDR2 SVGIG (reference sequence). V lost 8 bases and J lost 12, with 16 bases in between.